This T cell receptor (beta chain) stems from a study of blood T cells in healthy people across ages. Germline CDR1 MDHEN, CDR2 SYDVKM. The CDR3 contains 14 residues. V gave up 5 bases and J gave up 15 bases; unmatched junction bases: 11. Next came a second PCR, run for 7 to 11 cycles, which used a sample-barcoded 5' primer along with a J-beta primer mix. TCRdb reprocessed the 5' RACE reads with MiXCR, giving one entry per CDR3 protein. The profile shows about 720,000 distinct CDR3 sequences, roughly 20% of them singletons. V gene TRBV28 combines with J gene TRBJ2-3, with TRBD2 matching over 13 bases. This TCR came from a man between 65 and 80 years old in good health. The sequencing input was blood. The CDR3 region has the DNA TGTGCCAGCAGTAAACACGGAACTAGCGGGGGGGGTTATTTT. Its translation is CASSKHGTSGGGYF.